This T cell receptor (beta chain) was documented in a study of blood T cell repertoires in COVID-19. About the study: The study drew acute and convalescent COVID-19 samples from the United States, Italy and Spain.

Measured with immunoSEQ multiplex PCR; TCRdb has only the in-frame clones, and not every one. The sample lists 200,000 to 250,000 clones; 83% were seen once. Looked up from germline, CDR1 is SNHLY and CDR2 is FYNNEI. CDR3 size: 17 residues. After removal of 2 bases from V and 7 bases from J, the junction contained 14 bases not matched to a gene. This sequence joins TRBV2 and TRBJ2-1; TRBD2 matches 7 bases. This clonotype was obtained from a young woman with COVID-19, enrolled during active disease. Material for sequencing was peripheral blood. The CDR3 nucleotides are TGTGCCAGCAGTGAAAGATATGCTGGCGGGAGAAATAATGAGCAGTTCTTC. This encodes CASSERYAGGRNNEQFF.